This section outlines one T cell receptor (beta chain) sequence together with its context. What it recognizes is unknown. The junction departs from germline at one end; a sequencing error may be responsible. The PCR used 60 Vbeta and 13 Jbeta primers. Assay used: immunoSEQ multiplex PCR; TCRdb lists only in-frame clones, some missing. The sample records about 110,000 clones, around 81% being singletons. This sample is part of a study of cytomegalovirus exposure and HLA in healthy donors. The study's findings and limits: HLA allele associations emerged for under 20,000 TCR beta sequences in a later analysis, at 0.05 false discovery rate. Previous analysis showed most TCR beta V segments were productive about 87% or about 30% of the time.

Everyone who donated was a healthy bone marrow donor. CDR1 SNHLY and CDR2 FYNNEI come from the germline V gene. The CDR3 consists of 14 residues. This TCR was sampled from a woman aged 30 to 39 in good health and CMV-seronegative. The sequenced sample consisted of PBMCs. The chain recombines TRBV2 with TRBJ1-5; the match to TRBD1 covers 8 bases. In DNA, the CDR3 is TGTGCCAGCAGCGAAGACAGGGGAAATCAGCCCCAGCATTTT. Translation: CASSEDRGNQPQHF.